This TCR beta chain was identified during a study of cytomegalovirus exposure and HLA in healthy donors. Study overall: Previous work identified 90 million to 130 million unique TCR beta sequences from approximately 190 million T cells. Findings of the study overall: TCR beta chain V- and J-gene trimming was linked, in a later analysis, to a missense variant in DCLRE1C.

The study ran its PCR with 60 Vbeta and 13 Jbeta primers. TCRdb keeps only in-frame clones here, not all; method: immunoSEQ multiplex PCR. Across 100,000 to 150,000 clones, the top ten clones capture around 1.5% of the sample. The CDR3 is 16 amino acids. Germline lookup yields CDR1 PRHDT and CDR2 FYEKMQ (reference sequence). V shed 2 bases, J shed 0 bases, and the junction held 6 bases outside the gene matches. With regard to this clone: Its antigen is currently unknown.

Source material: PBMCs. This sequence joins TRBV13 and TRBJ1-1; 7 bases match TRBD1. The sequence derives from a woman aged 40 to 55 in good health and CMV-seronegative. CDR3 in DNA: TGTGCCAGCAGCTTATGGCAGACAGGGATGAACACTGAAGCTTTCTTT. Translating gives CASSLWQTGMNTEAFF.